These 24 T cell receptor beta chains came from one sample sequenced in a study of T-cell memory formation after mild COVID-19. TCRdb processed the 5' RACE reads anew with MiXCR; each CDR3 protein has one entry. The table records about 420,000 distinct CDR3 sequences, under 25% of them present only once. The source material was PBMCs or a T cell subset sorted from them (not recorded which). These receptors were collected from an adult woman who had mild COVID-19 (a few samples of this study predate the infection). Cell type and time point are not known.

V usage is TRBV7-6 and J usage is TRBJ1-5; D is possibly TRBD1 (6 bases). Trimming shortened V by 5 bases and J by 7 bases, and 15 bases separated the two germline ends. Germline loops: CDR1 SGHVS, CDR2 FNYEAQ. The CDR3 extends over 14 amino acids. The CDR3 DNA reads as TGTGCCAGCAGCCCGGACGGGGGCGGACAGCCCCAGCATTTT. Protein: CASSPDGGGQPQHF.

On this clonotype: At one of its ends the junction is not consistent with the germline gene, which may arise from a read error. As DNA, the CDR3 is TGTGCCAGCACCGGACTAGCGGGGGGGCCCGCCCTCTTC. Translating it yields CASTGLAGGPALF. The genes are TRBV12-3 or TRBV12-4 and TRBJ2-1, with 15 bases fitting TRBD2. The CDR3 runs to 13 residues.

The DNA of the CDR3 is TGTGCCAGTAGTCGAACAGGGATCCGGAGTAATGAAAAACTGTTTTTT. Encoded protein: CASSRTGIRSNEKLFF. The chain employs TRBV19 and TRBJ1-4; possibly TRBD1 for D (6 bases). Germline CDR1 reads LNHDA; CDR2 reads SQIVND (reference sequence). Trimming removed 5 bases at V and 4 bases at J, with 17 bases between. The CDR3 runs 16 residues.

This clonotype was observed many times. J is TRBJ2-3 and V is TRBV7-2; no reliable D call. Trimming took off 1 base at V and 4 bases at J, with 6 bases between the two ends. Germline-derived CDR1 and CDR2 are SGHTA and FQGNSA. The CDR3 runs 13 residues. CDR3 nucleotide sequence: TGTGCCAGCAGCTTAGTTAGCTCAGATACGCAGTATTTT. Protein: CASSLVSSDTQYF.

The V gene is TRBV7-9, the J gene TRBJ2-2; no clear D gene. Trimming cost V 5 bases and J 1 base, with 8 bases left between them. Germline CDR1 SEHNR, CDR2 FQNEAQ (reference sequence). The CDR3 loop spans 14 amino acids. In nucleotides, the CDR3 is TGTGCCAGCAGCCCGCCACTGAACACCGGGGAGCTGTTTTTT. Translating gives CASSPPLNTGELFF.

This clonotype was recorded a few times. The chain carries TRBV12-3 or TRBV12-4 and TRBJ2-3, with TRBD2 identical over 8 bases. Trimming took 4 bases from V and 4 from J; bases not matched to a gene: 7. This CDR3 has 15 amino acids. The CDR3 sequence is CASSSQRGKSDTQYF. CDR3 nucleotide sequence: TGTGCCAGCAGTTCCCAGCGGGGGAAATCAGATACGCAGTATTTT.

This clonotype was observed a handful of times. This chain uses TRBV25-1 with TRBJ2-1; weak D call: TRBD2 (5 bases). Germline loops: CDR1 MGHDK, CDR2 SYGVNS. V lost 3 bases and J 8 bases, leaving 11 bases between the germline ends. The CDR3 contains 13 residues. DNA of the CDR3: TGTGCCAGCAGTGAGTCTAGCTGGCATGAGCAGTTCTTC. Its protein is CASSESSWHEQFF.

J is TRBJ1-1 and V is TRBV4-2; D is possibly TRBD1 (6 bases). V dropped 1 base and J dropped 7 bases, with 13 bases sitting between them. The length of the CDR3 is 14 residues. CDR1 is LGHNA, CDR2 YNFKEQ, per germline. DNA of the CDR3: TGTGCCAGCAGCCAAGCCGGCGGGGGCGTTGAAGCTTTCTTT. It translates to CASSQAGGGVEAFF.

The gene calls are TRBV4-3 and TRBJ2-1; D call uncertain. This CDR3 comprises 14 residues. From germline, CDR1 is LGHNA and CDR2 YSLEER. Trimming stripped 5 bases from V and 6 bases from J, with 14 bases between. The CDR3, as DNA: TGCGCCAGCAGCACCGACGGCCGGGTCAATGAGCAGTTCTTC. Its protein product is CASSTDGRVNEQFF.

In this sample, this clonotype turned up once. The chain employs TRBV19 and TRBJ2-5; possible D gene TRBD2, 5 bases. Germline CDR1 is LNHDA and CDR2 is SQIVND (reference sequence). This CDR3 comprises 15 residues. Trimming took off 3 bases at V and 1 base at J, with 12 bases between the two ends. CDR3 coding DNA: TGTGCCAGTAGTATCGGCGCCAGCGGCCAAGAGACCCAGTACTTC. Amino acids: CASSIGASGQETQYF.

This chain uses TRBV20-1 with TRBJ2-7, with D possibly TRBD2 on 6 matching bases. The V end lost 0 bases, the J end lost 3 bases, and 24 bases lay between the germline ends. The CDR3 runs 18 residues. Germline CDR1 is DFQATT and CDR2 is SNEGSKA (reference sequence). The CDR3 sequence: CSARDDGSAGSGDYEQYF. The CDR3 nucleotides are TGCAGTGCTAGAGATGATGGTTCTGCAGGGTCGGGAGACTACGAGCAGTACTTC.

This chain uses TRBV15 with TRBJ2-2, with unresolved D. CDR1 is LNHNV, CDR2 YYDKDF, per germline (reference sequence). V shed 6 bases and J shed 0 bases, with 14 bases lying between them. CDR3 size: 16 residues. In DNA form, the CDR3 reads TGTGCCACCAGACCTGTAGGGAACCCGAACACCGGGGAGCTGTTTTTT. The encoded protein is CATRPVGNPNTGELFF.

V is TRBV18 and J is TRBJ2-7; no clear D. V lost 0 bases and J lost 2, with 8 bases in between. Germline lookup yields CDR1 KGHSH and CDR2 LQKENI. There are 14 residues in the CDR3. This CDR3 is CASSPPGIAYEQYF. In nucleotides, the CDR3 is TGTGCCAGCTCACCACCGGGGATCGCCTACGAGCAGTACTTC.

This clonotype came up a few times. The chain is built from TRBV29-1 and TRBJ1-1; 10 bases are shared with TRBD1. The CDR3 runs to 13 residues. V shed 0 bases and J 10 bases; nucleotides not matched to a gene: 5. The germline CDR1 and CDR2 sequences are SQVTM and ANQGSEA. The CDR3, as DNA: TGCAGCGTTGAAGATGAGGGGACAGGGGCAGCTTTCTTT. The encoded protein is CSVEDEGTGAAFF.

This clonotype was seen more than once but under ten times. This chain links TRBV5-1 with TRBJ2-2; no clear D gene. In germline, CDR1 is SGHRS, CDR2 YFSETQ. The CDR3 extends over 13 amino acids. Trimming left V 1 base short and J 2 bases short, with 3 bases between. This CDR3 reads CASSLFNTGELFF. CDR3 DNA: TGCGCCAGCAGCTTGTTTAACACCGGGGAGCTGTTTTTT. The variable domain in full, completed from reference TRBV5-1 and TRBJ2-2, reads KAGVTQTPRYLIKTRGQQVTLSCSPISGHRSVSWYQQTPGQGLQFLFEYFSETQRNKGNFPGRFSGRQFSNSRSEMNVSTLELGDSALYLCASSLFNTGELFFGEGSRLTVL.

Comment on this clonotype: In this CDR3 the conserved last residue, phenylalanine or tryptophan, is missing, so a read error is likely. Because the CDR3's place on the DNA is in doubt, the DNA is left out and the CDR3 is given as listed by TCRdb. The chain links TRBV7-6 to TRBJ2-7; the D call of TRBD2 is as the table states it, not checked on the DNA. Termini included, the CDR3 measures 13 amino acids. CDR1 is SGHVS and CDR2 is FNYEAQ in the germline V gene. This CDR3 reads CASSPAEAGRPSI.

CDR3 DNA sequence: TGCAGTGCTCCACCGAGGGAAGACCACAATGAGCAGTTCTTC. Translating it yields CSAPPREDHNEQFF. V and J are TRBV20-1 and TRBJ2-1; a weak D match, TRBD2 (5 bases). CDR1 DFQATT and CDR2 SNEGSKA come from the germline V gene (reference sequence). V lost 5 bases to trimming and J lost 5 bases, with 16 bases between them. There are 14 residues in the CDR3.

The chain recombines TRBV2 with TRBJ2-7; 8 nucleotides align to TRBD2. V shed 1 base, J shed 3 bases, and the junction held 8 bases outside the gene matches. Germline values: CDR1 SNHLY, CDR2 FYNNEI. The length of the CDR3 is 16 residues. The CDR3 DNA reads as TGTGCCAGCAGTGAAGAGGGACTAGTAACGATCTACGAGCAGTACTTC. Translating gives CASSEEGLVTIYEQYF.

The chain employs TRBV10-3 and TRBJ2-7; D unresolved. Germline V gives CDR1 ENHRY, CDR2 SYGVKD. V lost 10 bases to trimming and J lost 0 bases, with 19 bases between them. The CDR3 consists of 15 residues. CDR3 bases: TGTGCCACCACCCCTTCTCACTTTCGCTCCTACGAGCAGTACTTC. Its translation: CATTPSHFRSYEQYF.

The CDR3 nucleotides read TGTGCCAGCAGCCAAGATCAGGGGAACACAGATACGCAGTATTTT. Encoded protein: CASSQDQGNTDTQYF. The chain carries TRBV4-2 and TRBJ2-3; possibly TRBD1 for D (6 bases). V dropped 0 bases and J dropped 2 bases, with 9 bases sitting between them. The CDR3 covers 15 residues. The V gene's germline CDR1 is LGHNA and CDR2 YNFKEQ.

There are a few counts of this clonotype. This chain links TRBV6-1 with TRBJ1-6; perhaps TRBD1 as D (6 bases). The V end was cut by 0 bases, the J end by 8 bases, with 11 bases between. Per germline, CDR1 MNHNS and CDR2 SASEGT. The CDR3 extends over 15 amino acids. The DNA of the CDR3 is TGTGCCAGCAGTGAAGCCGGCCAGGGGTATTCACCCCTCCACTTT. Its translation is CASSEAGQGYSPLHF.

The CDR3 region has the DNA TGTGCCAGCAGCAATCCAGTGGGGACAGGGGTTGAAAAACTGTTTTTT. Its protein is CASSNPVGTGVEKLFF. The J gene is TRBJ1-4, the V gene TRBV7-9; 10 positions agree with TRBD1. Germline-derived CDR1 and CDR2 are SEHNR and FQNEAQ (reference sequence). This CDR3 contains 16 residues. J gave up 7 bases and V 5 bases, and 10 bases lay outside the gene matches.

There are a few counts of this clonotype. V is TRBV4-3 and J is TRBJ2-1; D is ambiguous. Germline assignment: CDR1 LGHNA and CDR2 YSLEER. V was trimmed by 4 bases and J by 7 bases, leaving 14 bases between them. The CDR3 sequence is 14 residues long. The CDR3 loop reads CASSPRTPWNEQFF. CDR3 bases: TGCGCCAGCAGCCCGCGGACCCCCTGGAATGAGCAGTTCTTC.

The chain is built from TRBV24-1 and TRBJ2-1, with 12 bases identical to TRBD1. The CDR3 consists of 13 residues. Losses at the gene ends were 8 bases for V and 8 bases for J; bases not matched to a gene: 3. Looked up from germline, CDR1 is KGHDR and CDR2 is SFDVKD. This CDR3 is CATTGQGAYEQFF. CDR3 sequence (DNA): TGTGCCACCACGGGACAGGGGGCCTATGAGCAGTTCTTC.